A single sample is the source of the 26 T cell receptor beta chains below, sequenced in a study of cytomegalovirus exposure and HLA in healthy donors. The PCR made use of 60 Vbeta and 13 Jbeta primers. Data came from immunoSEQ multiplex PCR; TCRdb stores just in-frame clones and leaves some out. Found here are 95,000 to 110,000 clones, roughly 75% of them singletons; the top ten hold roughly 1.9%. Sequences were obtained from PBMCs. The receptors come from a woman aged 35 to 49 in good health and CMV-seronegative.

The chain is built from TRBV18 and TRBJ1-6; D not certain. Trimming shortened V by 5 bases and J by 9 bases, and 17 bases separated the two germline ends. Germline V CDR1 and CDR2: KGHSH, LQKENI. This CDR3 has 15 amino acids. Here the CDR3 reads CASSEVKTGFSPLHF. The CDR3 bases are TGTGCCAGCTCAGAGGTGAAAACTGGTTTTTCACCCCTCCACTTT. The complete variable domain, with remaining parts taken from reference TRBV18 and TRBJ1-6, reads NAGVMQNPRHLVRRRGQEARLRCSPMKGHSHVYWYRQLPEEGLKFMVYLQKENIIDESGMPKERFSAEFPKEGPSILRIQQVVRGDSAAYFCASSEVKTGFSPLHFGNGTRLTVT.

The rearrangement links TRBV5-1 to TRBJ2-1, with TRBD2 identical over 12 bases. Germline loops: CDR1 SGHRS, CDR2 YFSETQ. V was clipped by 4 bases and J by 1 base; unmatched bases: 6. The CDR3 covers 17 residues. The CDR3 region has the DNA TGCGCCAGCAGCCCACCCGGACTAGCGGGGTCCTACAATGAGCAGTTCTTC. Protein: CASSPPGLAGSYNEQFF.

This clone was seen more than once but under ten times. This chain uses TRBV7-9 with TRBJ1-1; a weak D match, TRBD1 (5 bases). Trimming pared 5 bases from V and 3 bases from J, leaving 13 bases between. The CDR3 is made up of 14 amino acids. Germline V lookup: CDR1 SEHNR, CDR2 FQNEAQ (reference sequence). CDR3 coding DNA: TGTGCCAGCAGCGCGAGGCAGGGTGACACTGAAGCTTTCTTT. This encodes CASSARQGDTEAFF. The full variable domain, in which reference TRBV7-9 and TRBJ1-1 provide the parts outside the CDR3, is DTGVSQNPRHKITKRGQNVTFRCDPISEHNRLYWYRQTLGQGPEFLTYFQNEAQLEKSRLLSDRFSAERPKGSFSTLEIQRTEQGDSAMYLCASSARQGDTEAFFGQGTRLTVV.

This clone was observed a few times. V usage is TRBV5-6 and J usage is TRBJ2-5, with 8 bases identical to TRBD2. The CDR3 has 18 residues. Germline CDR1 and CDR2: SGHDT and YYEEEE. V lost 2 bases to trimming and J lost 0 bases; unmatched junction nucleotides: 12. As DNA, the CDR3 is TGTGCCAGCAGCTTACCCGGTAGCGGGATTCTTCACCAAGAGACCCAGTACTTC. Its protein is CASSLPGSGILHQETQYF. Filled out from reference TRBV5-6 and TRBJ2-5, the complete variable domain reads DAGVTQSPTHLIKTRGQQVTLRCSPKSGHDTVSWYQQALGQGPQFIFQYYEEEERQRGNFPDRFSGHQFPNYSSELNVNALLLGDSALYLCASSLPGSGILHQETQYFGPGTRLLVL.

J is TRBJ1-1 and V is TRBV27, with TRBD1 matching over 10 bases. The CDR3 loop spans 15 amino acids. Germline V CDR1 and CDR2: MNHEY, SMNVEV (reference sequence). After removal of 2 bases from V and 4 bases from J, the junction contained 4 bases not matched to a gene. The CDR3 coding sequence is TGTGCCAGCAGTTTAATAGGGACAGGGGCCACTGAAGCTTTCTTT. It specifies CASSLIGTGATEAFF.

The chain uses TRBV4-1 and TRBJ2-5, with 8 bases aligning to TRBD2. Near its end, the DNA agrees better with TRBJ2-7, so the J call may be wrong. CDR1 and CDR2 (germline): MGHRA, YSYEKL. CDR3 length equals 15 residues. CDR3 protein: CASSQEHGRGYEQYF. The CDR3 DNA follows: TGCGCCAGCAGCCAAGAGCACGGGAGGGGTTACGAGCAGTACTTC.

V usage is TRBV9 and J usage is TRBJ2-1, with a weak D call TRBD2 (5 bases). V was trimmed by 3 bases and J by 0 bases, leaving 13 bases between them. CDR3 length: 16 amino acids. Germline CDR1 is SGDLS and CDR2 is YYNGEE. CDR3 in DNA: TGTGCCAGCAGCGCCGAGATTCGGGGCTCCTACAATGAGCAGTTCTTC. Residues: CASSAEIRGSYNEQFF.

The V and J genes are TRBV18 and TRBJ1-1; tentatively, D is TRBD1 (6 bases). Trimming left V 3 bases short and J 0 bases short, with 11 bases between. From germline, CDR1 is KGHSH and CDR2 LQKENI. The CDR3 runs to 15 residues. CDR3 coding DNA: TGTGCCAGCTCACCGCTGGACAGCATGAACACTGAAGCTTTCTTT. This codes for CASSPLDSMNTEAFF.

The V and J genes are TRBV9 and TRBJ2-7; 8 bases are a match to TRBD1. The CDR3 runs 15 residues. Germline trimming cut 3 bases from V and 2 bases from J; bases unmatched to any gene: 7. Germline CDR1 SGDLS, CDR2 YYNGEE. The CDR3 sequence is CASSGPGTGTYEQYF. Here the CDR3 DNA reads TGTGCCAGCAGCGGGCCCGGGACAGGCACCTACGAGCAGTACTTC.

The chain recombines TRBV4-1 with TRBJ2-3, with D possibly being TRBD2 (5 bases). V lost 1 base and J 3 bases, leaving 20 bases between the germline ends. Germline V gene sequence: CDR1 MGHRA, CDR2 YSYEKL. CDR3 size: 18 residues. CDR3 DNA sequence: TGCGCCAGCAGCCAAGTCCTAACAACTAGTTCCTTGACAGATACGCAGTATTTT. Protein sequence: CASSQVLTTSSLTDTQYF.

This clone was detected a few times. The chain's CDR3 is CASSEWVAGATDTQYF. The CDR3, as DNA: TGTGCCAGCAGTGAATGGGTAGCGGGTGCGACAGATACGCAGTATTTT. The V and J genes are TRBV6-1 and TRBJ2-3; TRBD2 agrees at 7 bases. The V segment lost 2 bases and the J segment 3 bases; nucleotides outside the gene matches: 8. CDR3 size: 16 residues. CDR1 MNHNS and CDR2 SASEGT come from the germline V gene.

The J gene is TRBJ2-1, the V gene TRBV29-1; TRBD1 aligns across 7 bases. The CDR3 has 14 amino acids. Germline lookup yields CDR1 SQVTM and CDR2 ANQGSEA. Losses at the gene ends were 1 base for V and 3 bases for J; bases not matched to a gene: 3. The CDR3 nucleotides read TGCAGCGTTGAAGGGCAGGGGGTCTACAATGAGCAGTTCTTC. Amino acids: CSVEGQGVYNEQFF.

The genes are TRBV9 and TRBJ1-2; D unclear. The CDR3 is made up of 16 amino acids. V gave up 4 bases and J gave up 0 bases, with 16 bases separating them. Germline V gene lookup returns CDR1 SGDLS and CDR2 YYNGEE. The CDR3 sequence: CASSRDIRGANYGYTF. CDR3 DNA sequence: TGTGCCAGCAGCAGAGATATACGAGGAGCTAACTATGGCTACACCTTC.

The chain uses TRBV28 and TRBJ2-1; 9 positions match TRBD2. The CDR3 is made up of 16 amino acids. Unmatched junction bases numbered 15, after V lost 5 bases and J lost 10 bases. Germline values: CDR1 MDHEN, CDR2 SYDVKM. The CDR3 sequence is CASSPLAGDHGGEQFF. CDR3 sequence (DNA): TGTGCCAGCAGTCCTTTAGCGGGAGATCATGGCGGGGAGCAGTTCTTC.

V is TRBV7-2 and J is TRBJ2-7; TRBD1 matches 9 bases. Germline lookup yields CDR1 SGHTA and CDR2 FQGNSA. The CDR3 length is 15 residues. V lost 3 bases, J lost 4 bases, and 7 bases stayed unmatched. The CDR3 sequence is CASSFAGQGPYEQYF. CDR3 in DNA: TGTGCCAGCAGCTTCGCGGGACAGGGTCCGTACGAGCAGTACTTC.

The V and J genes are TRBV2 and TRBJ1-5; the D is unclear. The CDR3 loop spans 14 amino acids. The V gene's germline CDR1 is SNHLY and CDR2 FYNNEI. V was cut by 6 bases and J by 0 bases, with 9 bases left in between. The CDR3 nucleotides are TGTGCCAGCAGGCGGAGATATAGCAATCAGCCCCAGCATTTT. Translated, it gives CASRRRYSNQPQHF.

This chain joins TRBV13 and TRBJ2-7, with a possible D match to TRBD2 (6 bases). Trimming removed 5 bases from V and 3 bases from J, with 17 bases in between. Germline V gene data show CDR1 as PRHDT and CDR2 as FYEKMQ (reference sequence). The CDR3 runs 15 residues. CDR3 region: CASSTLGGPGYEQYF. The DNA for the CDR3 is TGTGCCAGCAGCACCCTGGGGGGTCCTGGCTACGAGCAGTACTTC.

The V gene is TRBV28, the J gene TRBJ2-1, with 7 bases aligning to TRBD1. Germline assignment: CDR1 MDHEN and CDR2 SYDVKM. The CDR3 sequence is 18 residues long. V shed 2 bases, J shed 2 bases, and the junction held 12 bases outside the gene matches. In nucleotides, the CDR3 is TGTGCCAGCAGTTTAAGGGGGCAGGAACGATGGCCCTACAATGAGCAGTTCTTC. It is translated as CASSLRGQERWPYNEQFF.

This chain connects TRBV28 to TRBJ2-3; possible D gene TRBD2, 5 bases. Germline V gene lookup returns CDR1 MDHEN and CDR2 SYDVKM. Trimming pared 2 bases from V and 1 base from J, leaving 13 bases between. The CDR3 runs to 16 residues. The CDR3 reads CASSLTGGGRTDTQYF. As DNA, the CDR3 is TGTGCCAGCAGTTTAACTGGCGGAGGTCGCACAGATACGCAGTATTTT.

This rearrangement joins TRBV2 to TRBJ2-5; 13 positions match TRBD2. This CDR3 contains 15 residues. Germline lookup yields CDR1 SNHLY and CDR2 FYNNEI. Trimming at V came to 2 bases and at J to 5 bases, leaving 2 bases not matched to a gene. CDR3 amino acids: CASSESLAGGETQYF. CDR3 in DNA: TGTGCCAGCAGTGAATCACTAGCGGGAGGGGAGACCCAGTACTTC.

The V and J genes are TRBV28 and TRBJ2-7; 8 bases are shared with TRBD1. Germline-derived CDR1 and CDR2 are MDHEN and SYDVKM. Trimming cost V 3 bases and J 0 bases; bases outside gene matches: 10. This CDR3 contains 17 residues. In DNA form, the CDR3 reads TGTGCCAGCAGTTTCCCGACCCGGACAGGGCTCTCCTACGAGCAGTACTTC. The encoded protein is CASSFPTRTGLSYEQYF.

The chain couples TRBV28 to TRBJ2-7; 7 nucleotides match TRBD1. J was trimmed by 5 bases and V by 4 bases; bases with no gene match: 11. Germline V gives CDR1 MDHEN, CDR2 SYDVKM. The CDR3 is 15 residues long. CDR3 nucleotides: TGTGCCAGCAGTTCGCCCGCGGACAGGATCCACGAGCAGTACTTC. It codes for CASSSPADRIHEQYF.

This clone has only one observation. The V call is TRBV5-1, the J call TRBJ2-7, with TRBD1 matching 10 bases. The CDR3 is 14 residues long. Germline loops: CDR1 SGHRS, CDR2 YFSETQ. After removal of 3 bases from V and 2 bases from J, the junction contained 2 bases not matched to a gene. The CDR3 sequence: CASSSGQGAYEQYF. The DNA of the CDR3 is TGCGCCAGCAGCTCCGGACAGGGGGCCTACGAGCAGTACTTC. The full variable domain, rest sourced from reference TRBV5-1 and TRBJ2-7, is KAGVTQTPRYLIKTRGQQVTLSCSPISGHRSVSWYQQTPGQGLQFLFEYFSETQRNKGNFPGRFSGRQFSNSRSEMNVSTLELGDSALYLCASSSGQGAYEQYFGPGTRLTVT.

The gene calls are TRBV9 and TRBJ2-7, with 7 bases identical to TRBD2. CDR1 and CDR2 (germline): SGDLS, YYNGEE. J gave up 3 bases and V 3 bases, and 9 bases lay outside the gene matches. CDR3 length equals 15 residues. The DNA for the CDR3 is TGTGCCAGCAGCGACGATAAGCGGGGAAACTACGAGCAGTACTTC. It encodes CASSDDKRGNYEQYF.

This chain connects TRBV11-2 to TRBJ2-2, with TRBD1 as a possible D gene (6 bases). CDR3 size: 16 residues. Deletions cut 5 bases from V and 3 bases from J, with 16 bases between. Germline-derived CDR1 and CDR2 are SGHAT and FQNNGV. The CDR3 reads CASSLNRDIYTGELFF. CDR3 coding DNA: TGTGCCAGCAGCCTAAATAGGGACATTTACACCGGGGAGCTGTTTTTT.

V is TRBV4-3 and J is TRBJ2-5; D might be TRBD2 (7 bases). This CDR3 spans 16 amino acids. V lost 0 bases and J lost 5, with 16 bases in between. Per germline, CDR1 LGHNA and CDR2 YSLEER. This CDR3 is CASSQDRGGQRETQYF. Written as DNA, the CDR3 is TGCGCCAGCAGCCAAGATAGGGGGGGGCAGCGGGAGACCCAGTACTTC.